These 15 T cell receptor beta chains were sequenced from one sample in a study of neurological immune-mediated disorders. Each CDR3 protein is one row after TCRdb ran MiXCR on the 5' RACE reads. The sample records approximately 10,000 distinct CDR3 sequences, under 25% being singletons. Material for sequencing was CD8+ T cells from blood. The receptors stem from a woman aged 55-69 years with HTLV-1-associated myelopathy (HAM/TSP).

This clonotype was detected only a few times. The chain links TRBV30 to TRBJ2-7; the D gene is possibly TRBD2 (7 bases). V gave up 0 bases and J gave up 4 bases, with 13 bases separating them. CDR1 and CDR2 from the germline V gene are GTSNPN and SVGIG (reference sequence). The CDR3 consists of 14 residues. The CDR3 loop is CAWSVAQGGYEQYF. In nucleotides, the CDR3 is TGTGCCTGGAGTGTAGCACAGGGAGGGTACGAGCAGTACTTC.

This clonotype has a count of ten or more. The V gene is TRBV9, the J gene TRBJ1-6, with a weak D call TRBD1 (5 bases). This CDR3 is built from 17 residues. V was shortened by 3 bases and J by 0 bases, with 13 bases between the two germline ends. Germline V CDR1 and CDR2: SGDLS, YYNGEE. CDR3 bases: TGTGCCAGCAGCGCAAAACAGGAGAGCTCCTATAATTCACCCCTCCACTTT. It is translated as CASSAKQESSYNSPLHF.

This clonotype was seen at least ten times. The CDR3 here is CASSEWGQVYEQYF. Here the CDR3 DNA reads TGCGCCAGCAGCGAGTGGGGACAGGTCTACGAGCAGTACTTC. The rearrangement links TRBV5-1 to TRBJ2-7; TRBD1 agrees at 8 bases. There are 14 residues in the CDR3. V was pared by 4 bases and J by 3 bases, with 6 bases of the junction left unmatched. CDR1 is SGHRS, CDR2 YFSETQ, per germline. Variable domain in full (rest from reference TRBV5-1 and TRBJ2-7): KAGVTQTPRYLIKTRGQQVTLSCSPISGHRSVSWYQQTPGQGLQFLFEYFSETQRNKGNFPGRFSGRQFSNSRSEMNVSTLELGDSALYLCASSEWGQVYEQYFGPGTRLTVT.

The chain is built from TRBV12-3 or TRBV12-4 and TRBJ2-1; D is perhaps TRBD1 (5 bases). The CDR3 length is 14 residues. V lost 6 bases and J 9 bases, leaving 18 bases between the germline ends. CDR3 nucleotide sequence: TGTGCCAGCAGAGGTAGGGGTTTCCGGGTTGAGCAGTTCTTC. Encoded protein: CASRGRGFRVEQFF.

The rearrangement uses TRBV5-4 and TRBJ2-2, with 7 bases aligning to TRBD2. Looked up from germline, CDR1 is SGHNT and CDR2 is YYREEE (reference sequence). This CDR3 contains 16 residues. V dropped 4 bases and J dropped 5; count of bases not matched to a gene: 11. This CDR3 reads CASSRAGENPTGELFF. CDR3 bases: TGTGCCAGCAGCCGTGCGGGGGAAAATCCAACCGGGGAGCTGTTTTTT.

This clonotype came up many times. The chain has TRBV9 and TRBJ1-2; TRBD1 matches at 10 bases. The length of the CDR3 is 13 residues. In germline, CDR1 is SGDLS, CDR2 YYNGEE. V gave up 4 bases and J gave up 11 bases; unmatched junction bases: 8. CDR3 DNA sequence: TGTGCCAGCAGCAACACCTGGACAGGGGGATACACCTTC. Residues: CASSNTWTGGYTF.

This clonotype is large in the sample. The chain couples TRBV12-5 to TRBJ1-5, with 9 bases fitting TRBD1. The germline CDR1 and CDR2 sequences are LGHNT and FRNRAP. With 5 bases clipped from V and 2 bases from J, the junction kept 7 bases outside the gene matches. The CDR3 contains 16 residues. The CDR3 is CASGPRTGARNQPQHF. The CDR3 region has the DNA TGTGCTAGTGGTCCACGGACAGGGGCTCGCAATCAGCCCCAGCATTTT.

The chain joins TRBV5-1 to TRBJ2-7; D uncertain. Trimming took 0 bases from V and 7 from J, leaving 14 bases between them. The V gene's germline CDR1 is SGHRS and CDR2 YFSETQ. The CDR3 runs 14 residues. This chain's CDR3 is CASSLGGVAEEQYF. The CDR3 bases are TGCGCCAGCAGCTTGGGGGGTGTGGCCGAAGAGCAGTACTTC.

This clonotype was observed at least ten times. The chain combines TRBV6-5 with TRBJ2-7; 10 bases map to TRBD2. With V trimmed by 5 bases and J by 1 base, 5 bases remained unmatched. Germline V gene data show CDR1 as MNHEY and CDR2 as SVGAGI. CDR3 length: 15 amino acids. CDR3 region: CASSLGLAESYEQYF. The CDR3 nucleotides are TGTGCCAGCAGTCTCGGACTAGCGGAATCCTACGAGCAGTACTTC.

This clonotype was seen more than once but under ten times. This chain joins TRBV9 and TRBJ1-2; 7 bases agree with TRBD1. CDR1 SGDLS and CDR2 YYNGEE come from the germline V gene. This CDR3 has 15 amino acids. Germline trimming cut 0 bases from V and 4 bases from J; bases unmatched to any gene: 6. The chain's CDR3 is CASSVGEGGSYGYTF. In nucleotides, the CDR3 is TGTGCCAGCAGCGTAGGGGAAGGGGGCAGCTATGGCTACACCTTC.

The sample holds many counts of this clonotype. The CDR3 protein is CASSAASGGSYEQYF. CDR3 nucleotides: TGTGCCAGCAGCGCCGCCTCAGGGGGCTCCTACGAGCAGTACTTC. The chain combines TRBV9 with TRBJ2-7; TRBD1 matches at 7 bases. Unmatched junction bases numbered 6, after V lost 3 bases and J lost 0 bases. The length of the CDR3 is 15 residues. Germline V gene data show CDR1 as SGDLS and CDR2 as YYNGEE.

This clonotype was counted many times. V usage is TRBV5-1 and J usage is TRBJ2-1; TRBD2 matches at 8 bases. CDR3 length: 14 amino acids. V was pared by 2 bases and J by 10 bases, with 8 bases of the junction left unmatched. Germline values: CDR1 SGHRS, CDR2 YFSETQ. The CDR3 region is CASSLATSGEEQFF. The CDR3, as DNA: TGCGCCAGCAGCTTAGCTACTAGCGGAGAAGAGCAGTTCTTC.

This clonotype was seen many times. J is TRBJ2-7 and V is TRBV12-5, with 9 positions matching TRBD1. Germline loops: CDR1 LGHNT, CDR2 FRNRAP. V trimming: 10 bases; J trimming: 5 bases; junction bases outside the gene matches: 6. The CDR3 consists of 12 residues. CDR3 region: CATGQGFNEQYF. In DNA form, the CDR3 reads TGTGCTACGGGACAGGGTTTCAACGAGCAGTACTTC.

This clonotype appeared many times. The rearrangement uses TRBV9 and TRBJ2-7, with 8 bases identical to TRBD2. The CDR3 loop spans 15 amino acids. Trimming at V came to 0 bases and at J to 2 bases, leaving 4 bases not matched to a gene. The germline V gene has CDR1 SGDLS and CDR2 YYNGEE. CDR3 sequence reads: CASSVGGGPPYEQYF. Here the CDR3 DNA reads TGTGCCAGCAGCGTAGGCGGGGGGCCCCCCTACGAGCAGTACTTC.

Many counts were recorded for this clonotype. The genes are TRBV30 and TRBJ2-7; possible D gene TRBD2, 5 bases. The CDR3 sequence is 12 residues long. From germline, CDR1 is GTSNPN and CDR2 SVGIG (reference sequence). V was pared by 8 bases and J by 3 bases, with 14 bases between. The CDR3, as DNA: TGTGCCCTTCTAATTCGGGGCTACGAGCAGTACTTC. This encodes CALLIRGYEQYF.